Sequencing of this TCR beta chain was carried out in a study of identifying expanded T cells in peripheral blood (dated by TCRdb to the late 2010s). Turning to the overall study: Separate aliquots of the same genomic DNA pool were sequenced to produce technical replicates, and four replicates were compared in pairs. Study-wide conclusions, independent of this receptor: For all healthy donors, the variance in clone template counts between two-week samples rose significantly as total template count increased. The authors expected that over much longer intervals, such as months to years, biological variance in healthy repertoires might increase even further. Both the number of clones called differentially abundant and the false-positive rate were significantly reduced by the beta-binomial model across all healthy-donor time intervals. Approximately 1.2 differentially abundant clones were flagged by the binomial model between technical replicates, whereas about 16 and 20 were flagged over approximately two weeks and four weeks, respectively.

During the collection period, no infections or other immune events were recorded for the healthy donors. Time-dependent variance in a beta-binomial model of T-cell clone differential abundance was calibrated using healthy-donor blood repertoires as a training cohort. The training cohort comprised 10 or so healthy donors, 3 female and 7 male. On average the donors were 43 years old, and their ages spanned roughly 29 to 64 years. Obtained from a commercial supplier, whole blood was collected from each healthy donor at three time points set around two weeks apart. Genomic DNA was extracted from unsorted whole blood for immunosequencing. As to this clone: No antigen is known for it. Base qualities are not recorded, but no much larger clone differs from it by a single base.

TCRbeta CDR3 regions were profiled by bias-controlled multiplex PCR amplification of genomic DNA with the immunoSEQ Assay. On the authors' methods: To quantify the absolute abundance of each unique TCRbeta CDR3 region, the sequences were collapsed and filtered. Differential abundance was assessed using a binomial (Fisher-equivalent) model and a beta-binomial model in which time-dependent variance fitted from healthy donors was added. Clones with fewer than 5 combined templates were removed, and differential abundance was called for clones with a Benjamini-Hochberg FDR below 0.01. Beta-binomial variance was modeled as a function of total template count across the two samples using the form v = (b*log(k)+a)^2. Here the immuneACCESS table is served through TCRdb, limited to in-frame sequences with V and J called. Missing clones are a known gap in these copies; in checked studies unresolved V genes cover under half, and the rest lacks a known reason. V and J calls and clone size are those listed in that table; D and trimming were worked out from the DNA. The sample includes 60,000 to 70,000 clones, with around 81% observed a single time. The ten largest clonotypes hold over 15% of the sample.

The CDR3 spans 13 residues, from the cysteine through the phenylalanine. Only the CDR3 region is kept as DNA, spanning 39 bases read in frame from base 1. From a lookup of the germline V gene, CDR1 and CDR2 are SQVTM and ANQGSEA. V lost 4 bases and J lost 5 bases; the stretch between them is 12 bases long. This TCR was sampled from a person between 18 and 75 years old in good health. Sequencing was performed on blood. The V and J genes are TRBV29-1 and TRBJ2-1; too little of a D gene remains to name it. This receptor carries the CDR3 CSVVVGFNNEQFF. The nucleotides read TGCAGCGTTGTGGTCGGGTTTAACAATGAGCAGTTCTTC.